The 6 T cell receptor beta chains below come from one sample, sequenced in a study of blood T cell repertoires in COVID-19. The data were produced by immunoSEQ multiplex PCR, yet TCRdb's version contains in-frame clones alone and is incomplete. The data contain approximately 27,000 clones, 89% of them singletons. Sequencing used peripheral blood. Source of these receptors: a human donor with acute or convalescent COVID-19. The donor label of this sample is uncertain.

The V call is TRBV11-2, the J call TRBJ2-7, with D unresolved. The CDR3 length is 14 residues. Germline V gene data show CDR1 as SGHAT and CDR2 as FQNNGV. The ends were cut back, 5 bases at V and 3 bases at J, with 14 bases in the middle. CDR3 bases: TGTGCCAGCAGCCCCCCAGGCTTCAACTACGAGCAGTACTTC. It codes for CASSPPGFNYEQYF.

This chain uses TRBV15 with TRBJ1-5; 9 bases map to TRBD1. The CDR3 consists of 14 residues. Germline V lookup: CDR1 LNHNV, CDR2 YYDKDF (reference sequence). The ends lost 1 base at V and 5 bases at J; junction bases unmatched: 0. The CDR3 sequence is CATSRGDRDQPQHF. The CDR3 nucleotides read TGTGCCACCAGCAGAGGGGACAGGGATCAGCCCCAGCATTTT.

This clone appeared a single time. The chain links TRBV4-2 to TRBJ2-7, with 9 bases fitting TRBD2. V trimming: 3 bases; J trimming: 1 base; junction bases outside the gene matches: 4. Germline assignment: CDR1 LGHNA and CDR2 YNFKEQ. The CDR3 covers 15 residues. The CDR3 DNA is TGTGCCAGCAGCCAGTGGCGGGAGGGATCCTACGAGCAGTACTTC. Encoded protein: CASSQWREGSYEQYF.

This chain links TRBV6-2 or TRBV6-3 with TRBJ2-7; maybe TRBD1 (5 bases). Germline assignment: CDR1 MNHEY and CDR2 SVGEGT. This CDR3 comprises 15 residues. The V and J ends lost 4 bases and 1 base respectively, with 14 bases between them. The CDR3 bases are TGTGCCAGCAGTTCCCCAGGGATCCCTTCCTACGAGCAGTACTTC. Encoded protein: CASSSPGIPSYEQYF.

The rearrangement links TRBV11-3 to TRBJ2-3; 7 bases match TRBD1. V gave up 2 bases and J gave up 2 bases; unmatched junction bases: 10. The germline gives CDR1 SGHNT, CDR2 YENEEA. The length of the CDR3 is 17 residues. The CDR3 protein is CASSLTTGMGDTDTQYF. CDR3 sequence (DNA): TGTGCCAGCAGCTTAACGACAGGGATGGGTGACACAGATACGCAGTATTTT.

The gene calls are TRBV18 and TRBJ1-2; TRBD1 matches at 10 bases. The CDR3 is made up of 16 amino acids. V lost 0 bases, J lost 8 bases, and 9 bases stayed unmatched. From germline, CDR1 is KGHSH and CDR2 LQKENI. The CDR3, as DNA: TGTGCCAGCTCACCACCGGTGGGACAGGGGATTTTGGGCTACACCTTC. This encodes CASSPPVGQGILGYTF.